The entry below gives a single TCR beta chain sequence along with its context. Its antigen remains unknown. The data are from a study of cytomegalovirus exposure and HLA in healthy donors. Background on the study: Earlier work reported some 110 million unique TCR beta sequences from some 170 million T cells. Study-wide findings and caveats: A later analysis linked more than 15,000 TCR beta sequences to HLA alleles at 0.05 false discovery rate. An analysis done earlier found most TCR beta V segments productive about 87% or about 30% of the time. TRBV6-2, TRBV6-3 and some other V segments were excluded as indistinguishable.

The PCR had 60 Vbeta and 13 Jbeta primers. Clones were sequenced by immunoSEQ multiplex PCR, and TCRdb holds only the in-frame ones, with some missing. Of 200,000 to 250,000 clones in the sample, 82% are singletons; the top ten hold roughly 0.58%. Trimming left V 5 bases short and J 7 bases short, with 17 bases between. Germline assignment: CDR1 LNHDA and CDR2 SQIVND (reference sequence). The CDR3 extends over 14 amino acids. Source material: PBMCs. The V and J genes are TRBV19 and TRBJ2-5; D perhaps matches TRBD1 (5 bases). This clonotype was sampled from a woman in her thirties or forties in good health and CMV-seronegative. CDR3 DNA: TGTGCCAGTAGTGCCCCGCAGGTCCAGGGGACCCAGTACTTC. It yields the protein CASSAPQVQGTQYF.